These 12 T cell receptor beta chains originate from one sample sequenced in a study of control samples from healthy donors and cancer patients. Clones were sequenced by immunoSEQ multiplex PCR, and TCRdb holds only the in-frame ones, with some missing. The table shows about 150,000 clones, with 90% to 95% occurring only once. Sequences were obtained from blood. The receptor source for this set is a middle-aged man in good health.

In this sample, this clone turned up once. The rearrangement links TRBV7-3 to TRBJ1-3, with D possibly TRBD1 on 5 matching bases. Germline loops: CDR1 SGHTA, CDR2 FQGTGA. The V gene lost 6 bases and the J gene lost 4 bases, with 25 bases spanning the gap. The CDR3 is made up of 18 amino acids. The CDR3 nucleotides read TGTGCCAGCAGACTAATTGAAAGAAAGGACACAAACGGAAACACCATATATTTT. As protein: CASRLIERKDTNGNTIYF.

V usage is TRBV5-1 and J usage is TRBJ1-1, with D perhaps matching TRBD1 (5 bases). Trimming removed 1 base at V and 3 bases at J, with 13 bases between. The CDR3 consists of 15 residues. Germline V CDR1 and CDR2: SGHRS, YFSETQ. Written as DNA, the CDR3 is TGCGCCAGCAGCTTGATGGGACCGGGGTACACTGAAGCTTTCTTT. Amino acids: CASSLMGPGYTEAFF.

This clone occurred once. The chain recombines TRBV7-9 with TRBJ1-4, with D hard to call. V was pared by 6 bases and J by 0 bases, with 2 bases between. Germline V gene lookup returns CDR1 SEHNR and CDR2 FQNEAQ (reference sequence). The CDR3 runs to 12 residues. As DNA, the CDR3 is TGTGCCAGCAGTGCAACTAATGAAAAACTGTTTTTT. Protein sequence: CASSATNEKLFF.

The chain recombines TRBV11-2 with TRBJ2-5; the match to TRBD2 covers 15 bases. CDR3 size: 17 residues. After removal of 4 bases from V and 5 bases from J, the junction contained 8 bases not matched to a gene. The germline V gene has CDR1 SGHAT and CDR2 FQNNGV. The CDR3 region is CASSSWTSGGARETQYF. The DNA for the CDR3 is TGTGCCAGCAGCTCCTGGACTAGCGGGGGGGCCCGGGAGACCCAGTACTTC.

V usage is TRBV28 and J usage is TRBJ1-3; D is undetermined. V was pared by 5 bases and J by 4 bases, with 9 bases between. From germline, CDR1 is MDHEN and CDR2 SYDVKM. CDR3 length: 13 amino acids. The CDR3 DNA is TGTGCCAGCAGTCACCCGGGCGGAAACACCATATATTTT. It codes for CASSHPGGNTIYF.

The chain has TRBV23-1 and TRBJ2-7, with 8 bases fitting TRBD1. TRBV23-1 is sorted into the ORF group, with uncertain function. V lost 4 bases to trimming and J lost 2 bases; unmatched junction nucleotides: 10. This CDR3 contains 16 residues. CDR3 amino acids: CASSRTQGATTYEQYF. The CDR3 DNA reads TGCGCCAGCAGTCGGACCCAGGGGGCGACCACCTACGAGCAGTACTTC.

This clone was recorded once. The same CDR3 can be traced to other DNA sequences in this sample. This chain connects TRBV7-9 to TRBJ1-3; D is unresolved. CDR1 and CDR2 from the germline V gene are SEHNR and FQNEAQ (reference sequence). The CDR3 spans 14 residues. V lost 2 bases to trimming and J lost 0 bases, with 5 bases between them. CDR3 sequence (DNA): TGTGCCAGCAGCTTAACTGTCTCTGGAAACACCATATATTTT. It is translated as CASSLTVSGNTIYF.

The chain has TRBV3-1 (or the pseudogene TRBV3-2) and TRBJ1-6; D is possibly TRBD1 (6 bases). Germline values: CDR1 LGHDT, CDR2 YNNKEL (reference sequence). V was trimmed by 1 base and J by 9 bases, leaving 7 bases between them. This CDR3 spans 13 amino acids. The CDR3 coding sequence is TGTGCCAGCAGCCAAGGAGGGGGTTCACCCCTCCACTTT. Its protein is CASSQGGGSPLHF.

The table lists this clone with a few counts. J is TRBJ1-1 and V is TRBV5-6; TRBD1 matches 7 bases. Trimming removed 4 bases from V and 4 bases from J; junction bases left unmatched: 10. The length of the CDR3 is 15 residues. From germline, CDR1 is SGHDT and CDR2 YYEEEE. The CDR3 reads CASSLLGTAGTEAFF. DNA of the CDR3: TGTGCCAGCAGCCTTCTCGGGACAGCGGGCACTGAAGCTTTCTTT.

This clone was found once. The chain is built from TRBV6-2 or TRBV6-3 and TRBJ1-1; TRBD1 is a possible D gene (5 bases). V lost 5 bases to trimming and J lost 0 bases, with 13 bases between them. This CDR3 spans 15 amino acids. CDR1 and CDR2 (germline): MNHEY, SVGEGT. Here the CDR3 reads CASSPSGRMNTEAFF. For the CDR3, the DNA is TGTGCCAGCAGTCCATCGGGACGGATGAACACTGAAGCTTTCTTT.

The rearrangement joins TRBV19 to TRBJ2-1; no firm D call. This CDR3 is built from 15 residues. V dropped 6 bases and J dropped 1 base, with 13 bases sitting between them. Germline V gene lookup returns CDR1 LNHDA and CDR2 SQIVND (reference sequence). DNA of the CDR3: TGTGCCAGTAGCGACACGCTAACGTCCTACAATGAGCAGTTCTTC. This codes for CASSDTLTSYNEQFF.

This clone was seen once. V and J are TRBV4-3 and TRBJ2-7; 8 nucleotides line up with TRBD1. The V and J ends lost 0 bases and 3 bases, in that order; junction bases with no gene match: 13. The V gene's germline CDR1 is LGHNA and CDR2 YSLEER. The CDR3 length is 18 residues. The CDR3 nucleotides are TGCGCCAGCAGCCAAGATCTCCCGGACAGGGACAAGAACTACGAGCAGTACTTC. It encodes CASSQDLPDRDKNYEQYF.